One sample yielded the 15 T cell receptor beta chains listed below, sequenced in a study of identical twins. MiXCR, run by TCRdb on the 5' RACE reads, gives a single entry per CDR3 protein. The table records around 250,000 distinct CDR3 sequences, about 9% of them present only once. The sample was also reused in another study, on yellow fever vaccine responses in identical twins.

Source material: CD8+ T cells sorted from blood. These receptor sequences come from a woman aged 18-29 years in good health.

This clonotype came up a few times. The chain is built from TRBV9 and TRBJ1-2; D gene unclear. The germline V and J ends were trimmed by 0 bases and 8 bases, with 23 bases remaining between them. The germline V gene has CDR1 SGDLS and CDR2 YYNGEE. The CDR3 runs to 17 residues. The CDR3 DNA is TGTGCCAGCAGCGTAGTCGCGACTTCGAGCGTTCGTATAGGCTACACCTTC. This encodes CASSVVATSSVRIGYTF.

V and J are TRBV10-3 and TRBJ2-7; the match to TRBD1 covers 10 bases. The CDR3 totals 14 residues. Germline CDR1 reads ENHRY; CDR2 reads SYGVKD. V lost 7 bases and J lost 2; bases outside the gene matches: 5. DNA of the CDR3: TGTGCCATCAAGGACAGGGGGGAAGCCTACGAGCAGTACTTC. Amino acid sequence: CAIKDRGEAYEQYF.

This clonotype was seen more than once but under ten times. CDR3 in amino acids: CASSGGGGKAKNIQYF. The CDR3 region has the DNA TGTGCCAGCAGCGGGGGGGGAGGGAAAGCCAAAAACATTCAGTACTTC. V usage is TRBV7-9 and J usage is TRBJ2-4; 7 bases agree with TRBD2. Germline V lookup: CDR1 SEHNR, CDR2 FQNEAQ (reference sequence). V was pared by 5 bases and J by 0 bases, with 7 bases of the junction left unmatched. This CDR3 is built from 16 residues.

This clonotype was detected a few times. The V call is TRBV5-4, the J call TRBJ2-1; 7 nucleotides line up with TRBD1. Germline V gene lookup returns CDR1 SGHNT and CDR2 YYREEE (reference sequence). With V trimmed by 4 bases and J by 4 bases, 2 bases remained unmatched. The CDR3 totals 13 residues. In DNA form, the CDR3 reads TGTGCCAGCAGCCCGGACAGGTACAATGAGCAGTTCTTC. Residues: CASSPDRYNEQFF.

CDR3 sequence (DNA): TGCGCCTCGAGGGTGAACACTGAAGCTTTCTTT. As protein: CASRVNTEAFF. The rearrangement uses TRBV5-1 and TRBJ1-1; no firm D call. The V end was cut by 10 bases, the J end by 0 bases, with 7 bases between. Germline CDR1 reads SGHRS; CDR2 reads YFSETQ. This CDR3 comprises 11 residues.

There are a few counts of this clonotype. The V and J genes are TRBV6-1 and TRBJ1-1, with D possibly TRBD1 on 5 matching bases. The length of the CDR3 is 15 residues. Trimming removed 2 bases at V and 4 bases at J, with 14 bases between. Looked up from germline, CDR1 is MNHNS and CDR2 is SASEGT. CDR3 loop: CASSELGEIRTEAFF. For the CDR3, the DNA is TGTGCCAGCAGTGAACTGGGGGAGATACGCACTGAAGCTTTCTTT.

This clonotype was recorded a few times. This chain joins TRBV6-2 or TRBV6-3 and TRBJ2-2; 9 bases fit TRBD2. The CDR3 has 17 amino acids. V shed 2 bases and J 2 bases; nucleotides not matched to a gene: 6. The V gene's germline CDR1 is MNHEY and CDR2 SVGEGT. In DNA form, the CDR3 reads TGTGCCAGCAGTTACGATTTAGCGGGAGTCAACACCGGGGAGCTGTTTTTT. Translation: CASSYDLAGVNTGELFF.

The V call is TRBV28, the J call TRBJ2-7; D remains ambiguous. Germline CDR1 MDHEN, CDR2 SYDVKM. Trimming stripped 2 bases from V and 3 bases from J, with 11 bases between. The CDR3 is 14 amino acids. CDR3 in amino acids: CASSLRLQIYEQYF. CDR3 sequence (DNA): TGTGCCAGCAGTTTAAGGCTCCAAATCTACGAGCAGTACTTC.

The chain recombines TRBV18 with TRBJ2-1; perhaps TRBD2 as D (6 bases). The germline V and J ends were trimmed by 2 bases and 2 bases, with 10 bases remaining between them. CDR3 length: 15 residues. In germline, CDR1 is KGHSH, CDR2 LQKENI. The chain's CDR3 is CASSPVGGTYNEQFF. Written as DNA, the CDR3 is TGTGCCAGCTCACCAGTCGGGGGTACCTACAATGAGCAGTTCTTC.

The chain uses TRBV2 and TRBJ2-2; 9 bases are shared with TRBD1. The ends lost 5 bases at V and 7 bases at J; junction bases unmatched: 8. This CDR3 is 15 amino acids long. Germline assignment: CDR1 SNHLY and CDR2 FYNNEI. DNA of the CDR3: TGTGCCAGCAGTTTGGGACAGGGAGTAAGCGGGGAGCTGTTTTTT. It specifies CASSLGQGVSGELFF.

The V call is TRBV28, the J call TRBJ2-2, with a possible D match to TRBD1 (5 bases). V lost 4 bases and J 0 bases, leaving 27 bases between the germline ends. CDR3 size: 21 residues. Germline loops: CDR1 MDHEN, CDR2 SYDVKM. The CDR3 region has the DNA TGTGCCAGCAGTTCCATAAACCCCTTAGCTGACAGAATTACGAACACCGGGGAGCTGTTTTTT. This codes for CASSSINPLADRITNTGELFF. The full variable domain, with the rest looked up from reference TRBV28 and TRBJ2-2, is DVKVTQSSRYLVKRTGEKVFLECVQDMDHENMFWYRQDPGLGLRLIYFSYDVKMKEKGDIPEGYSVSREKKERFSLILESASTNQTSMYLCASSSINPLADRITNTGELFFGEGSRLTVL.

CDR3 amino acids: CASSQVQDSEGELFF. CDR3 nucleotide sequence: TGCGCCAGCAGCCAAGTACAAGACTCAGAGGGGGAGCTGTTTTTT. This chain joins TRBV4-3 and TRBJ2-2; no clear D gene. The CDR3 is 15 amino acids. Germline CDR1 is LGHNA and CDR2 is YSLEER. The V and J ends lost 1 base and 8 bases respectively, with 14 bases between them.

This clonotype was found many times. This chain links TRBV4-1 with TRBJ2-1, with D unclear. Germline CDR1 MGHRA, CDR2 YSYEKL. V was pared by 0 bases and J by 6 bases, with 12 bases between. The CDR3 covers 15 residues. The CDR3 sequence: CASSQDQSRINEQFF. Here the CDR3 DNA reads TGCGCCAGCAGCCAAGATCAGTCCAGGATCAATGAGCAGTTCTTC.

Only a few counts were recorded for this clonotype. The chain uses TRBV4-1 and TRBJ2-7, with no clear D. The CDR3 sequence is 14 residues long. Trimming pared 0 bases from V and 5 bases from J, leaving 11 bases between. In germline, CDR1 is MGHRA, CDR2 YSYEKL. CDR3 sequence: CASSQDSGFDEQYF. In nucleotides, the CDR3 is TGCGCCAGCAGCCAAGACTCGGGTTTCGACGAGCAGTACTTC.

This clonotype was seen only a few times. V and J are TRBV7-9 and TRBJ1-1, with D possibly being TRBD1 (5 bases). The CDR3 loop spans 15 amino acids. Trimming left V 1 base short and J 4 bases short, with 13 bases between. The germline CDR1 and CDR2 sequences are SEHNR and FQNEAQ (reference sequence). In nucleotides, the CDR3 is TGTGCCAGCAGCTTAGGATTGACAGATTCCACTGAAGCTTTCTTT. The encoded protein is CASSLGLTDSTEAFF. Supplemented by reference TRBV7-9 and TRBJ1-1, the full variable domain reads DTGVSQNPRHKITKRGQNVTFRCDPISEHNRLYWYRQTLGQGPEFLTYFQNEAQLEKSRLLSDRFSAERPKGSFSTLEIQRTEQGDSAMYLCASSLGLTDSTEAFFGQGTRLTVV.